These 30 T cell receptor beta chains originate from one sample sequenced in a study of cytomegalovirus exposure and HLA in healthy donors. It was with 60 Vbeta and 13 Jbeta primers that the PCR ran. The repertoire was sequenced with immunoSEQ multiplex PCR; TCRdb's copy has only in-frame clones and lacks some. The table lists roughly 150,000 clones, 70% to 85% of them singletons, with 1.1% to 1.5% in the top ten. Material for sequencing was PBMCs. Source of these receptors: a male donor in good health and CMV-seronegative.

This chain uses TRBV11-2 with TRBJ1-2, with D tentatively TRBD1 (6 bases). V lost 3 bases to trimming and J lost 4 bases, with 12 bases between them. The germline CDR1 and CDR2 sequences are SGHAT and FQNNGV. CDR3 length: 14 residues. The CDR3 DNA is TGTGCCAGCAGCTTGGACAGCCTAGGCTATGGCTACACCTTC. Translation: CASSLDSLGYGYTF. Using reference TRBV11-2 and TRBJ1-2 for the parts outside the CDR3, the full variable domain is EAGVAQSPRYKIIEKRQSVAFWCNPISGHATLYWYQQILGQGPKLLIQFQNNGVVDDSQLPKDRFSAERLKGVDSTLKIQPAKLEDSAVYLCASSLDSLGYGYTFGSGTRLTVV.

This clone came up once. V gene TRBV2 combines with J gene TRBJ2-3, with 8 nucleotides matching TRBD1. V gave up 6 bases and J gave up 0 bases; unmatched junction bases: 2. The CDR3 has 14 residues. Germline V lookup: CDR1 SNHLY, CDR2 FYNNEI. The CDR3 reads CASRDRVSTDTQYF. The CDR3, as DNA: TGTGCCAGCAGGGACAGGGTTAGCACAGATACGCAGTATTTT.

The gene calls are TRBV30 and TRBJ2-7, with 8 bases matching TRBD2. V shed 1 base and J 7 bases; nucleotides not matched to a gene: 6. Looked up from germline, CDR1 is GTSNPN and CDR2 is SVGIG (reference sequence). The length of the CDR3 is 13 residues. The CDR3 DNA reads TGTGCCTGGAGTGCCAGCGGGAGAGGGGAGCAGTACTTC. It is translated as CAWSASGRGEQYF.

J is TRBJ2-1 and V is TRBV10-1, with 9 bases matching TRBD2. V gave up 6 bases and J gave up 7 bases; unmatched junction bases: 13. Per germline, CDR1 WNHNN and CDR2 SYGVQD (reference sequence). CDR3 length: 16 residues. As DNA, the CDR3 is TGCGCCAGCAGGTCCCCGGGTAGCGGGAGATCAAATGAGCAGTTCTTC. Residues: CASRSPGSGRSNEQFF.

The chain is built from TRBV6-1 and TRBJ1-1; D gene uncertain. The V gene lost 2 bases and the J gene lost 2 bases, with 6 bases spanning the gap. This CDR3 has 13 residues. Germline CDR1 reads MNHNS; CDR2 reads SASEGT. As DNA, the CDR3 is TGTGCCAGCAGTGAATCCCTCAACACTGAAGCTTTCTTT. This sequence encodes CASSESLNTEAFF.

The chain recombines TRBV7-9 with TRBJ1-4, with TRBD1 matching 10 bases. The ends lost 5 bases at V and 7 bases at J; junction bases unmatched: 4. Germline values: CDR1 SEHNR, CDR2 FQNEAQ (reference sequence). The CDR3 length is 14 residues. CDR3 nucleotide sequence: TGTGCCAGCAGCGACGGGACAGGGGTTGAAAAACTGTTTTTT. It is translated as CASSDGTGVEKLFF.

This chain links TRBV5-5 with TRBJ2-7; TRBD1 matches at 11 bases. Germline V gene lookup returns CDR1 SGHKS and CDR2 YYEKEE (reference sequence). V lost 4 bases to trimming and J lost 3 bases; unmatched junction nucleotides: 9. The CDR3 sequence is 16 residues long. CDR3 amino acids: CASSLDPGTGGYEQYF. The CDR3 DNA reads TGTGCCAGCAGCCTCGACCCCGGGACAGGGGGCTACGAGCAGTACTTC.

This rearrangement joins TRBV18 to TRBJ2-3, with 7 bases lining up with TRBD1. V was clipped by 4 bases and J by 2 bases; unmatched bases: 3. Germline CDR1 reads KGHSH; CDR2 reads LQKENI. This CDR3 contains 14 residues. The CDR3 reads CASSLGTDTDTQYF. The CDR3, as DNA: TGTGCCAGCTCACTAGGGACAGACACAGATACGCAGTATTTT.

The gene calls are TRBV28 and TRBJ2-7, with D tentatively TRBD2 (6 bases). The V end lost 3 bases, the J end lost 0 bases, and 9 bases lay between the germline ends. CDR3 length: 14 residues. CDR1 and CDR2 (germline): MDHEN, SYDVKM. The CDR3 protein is CASSFWRGSYEQYF. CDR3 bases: TGTGCCAGCAGTTTTTGGAGGGGCTCCTACGAGCAGTACTTC. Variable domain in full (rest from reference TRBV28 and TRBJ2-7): DVKVTQSSRYLVKRTGEKVFLECVQDMDHENMFWYRQDPGLGLRLIYFSYDVKMKEKGDIPEGYSVSREKKERFSLILESASTNQTSMYLCASSFWRGSYEQYFGPGTRLTVT.

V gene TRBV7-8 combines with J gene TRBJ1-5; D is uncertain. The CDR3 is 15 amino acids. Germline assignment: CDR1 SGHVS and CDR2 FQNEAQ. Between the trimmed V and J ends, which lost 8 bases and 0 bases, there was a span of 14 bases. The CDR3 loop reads CASGPGGISNQPQHF. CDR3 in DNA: TGTGCCAGCGGCCCTGGCGGAATTAGCAATCAGCCCCAGCATTTT.

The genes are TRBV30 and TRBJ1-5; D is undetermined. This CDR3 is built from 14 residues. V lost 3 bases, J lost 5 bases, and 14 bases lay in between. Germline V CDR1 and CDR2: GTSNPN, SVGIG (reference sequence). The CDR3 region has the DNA TGTGCCTGGAGCCCGTCCGGACTTTATCAGCCCCAGCATTTT. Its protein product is CAWSPSGLYQPQHF.

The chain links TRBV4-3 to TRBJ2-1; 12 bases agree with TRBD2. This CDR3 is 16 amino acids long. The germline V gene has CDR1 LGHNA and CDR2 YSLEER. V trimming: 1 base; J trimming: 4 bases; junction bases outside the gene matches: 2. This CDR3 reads CASSQGTSGGYNEQFF. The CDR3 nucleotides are TGCGCCAGCAGCCAAGGAACTAGCGGGGGGTACAATGAGCAGTTCTTC.

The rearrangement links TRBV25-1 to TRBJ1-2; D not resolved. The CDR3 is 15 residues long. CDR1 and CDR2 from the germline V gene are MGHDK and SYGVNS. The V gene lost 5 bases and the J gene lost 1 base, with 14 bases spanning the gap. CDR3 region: CASSHRDILNYGYTF. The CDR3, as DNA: TGTGCCAGCAGTCACAGAGACATACTTAACTATGGCTACACCTTC.

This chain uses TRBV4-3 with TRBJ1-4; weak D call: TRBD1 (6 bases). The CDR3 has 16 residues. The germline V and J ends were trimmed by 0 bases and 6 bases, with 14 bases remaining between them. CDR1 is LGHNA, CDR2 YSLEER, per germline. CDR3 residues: CASSQDLGQKYEKLFF. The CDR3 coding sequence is TGCGCCAGCAGCCAAGATCTAGGACAGAAATATGAAAAACTGTTTTTT.

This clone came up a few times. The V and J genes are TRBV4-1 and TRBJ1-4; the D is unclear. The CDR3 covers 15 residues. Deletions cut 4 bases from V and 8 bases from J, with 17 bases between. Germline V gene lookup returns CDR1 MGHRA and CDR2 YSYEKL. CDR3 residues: CASSLTPQPQEKLFF. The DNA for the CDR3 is TGCGCCAGCAGCCTAACCCCACAGCCTCAGGAAAAACTGTTTTTT.

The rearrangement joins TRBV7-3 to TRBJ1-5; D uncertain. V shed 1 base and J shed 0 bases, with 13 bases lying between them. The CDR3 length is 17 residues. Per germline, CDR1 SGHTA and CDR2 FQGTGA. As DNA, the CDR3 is TGTGCCAGCAGCTTAAGAGGGTCAGCCCTTAGCAATCAGCCCCAGCATTTT. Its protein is CASSLRGSALSNQPQHF.

In nucleotides, the CDR3 is TGTGCCAGCTCAGGGACAGGGGACACTGAAGCTTTCTTT. It translates to CASSGTGDTEAFF. The chain is built from TRBV18 and TRBJ1-1; 10 bases align to TRBD1. The junction had 0 bases not matched to a gene; V was cut back by 5 bases and J by 3 bases. Germline V gene lookup returns CDR1 KGHSH and CDR2 LQKENI. CDR3 length: 13 amino acids.

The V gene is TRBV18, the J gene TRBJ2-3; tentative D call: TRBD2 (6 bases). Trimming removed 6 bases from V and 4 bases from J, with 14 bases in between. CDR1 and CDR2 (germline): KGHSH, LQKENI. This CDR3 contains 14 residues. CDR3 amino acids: CASSARDGADTQYF. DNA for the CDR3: TGTGCCAGCTCGGCGCGGGATGGCGCAGATACGCAGTATTTT.

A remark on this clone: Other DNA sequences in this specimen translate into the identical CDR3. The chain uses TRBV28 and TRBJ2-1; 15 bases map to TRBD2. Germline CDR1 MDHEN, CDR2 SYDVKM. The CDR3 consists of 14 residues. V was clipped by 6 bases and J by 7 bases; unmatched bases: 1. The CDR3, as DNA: TGTGCCAGCAGCGGACTAGCGGGAGGGAATGAGCAGTTCTTC. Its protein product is CASSGLAGGNEQFF.

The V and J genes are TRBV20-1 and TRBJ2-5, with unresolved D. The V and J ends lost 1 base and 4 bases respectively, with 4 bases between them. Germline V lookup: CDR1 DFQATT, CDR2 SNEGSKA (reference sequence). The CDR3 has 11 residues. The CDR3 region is CSARVGETQYF. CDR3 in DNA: TGCAGTGCTAGAGTCGGAGAGACCCAGTACTTC.

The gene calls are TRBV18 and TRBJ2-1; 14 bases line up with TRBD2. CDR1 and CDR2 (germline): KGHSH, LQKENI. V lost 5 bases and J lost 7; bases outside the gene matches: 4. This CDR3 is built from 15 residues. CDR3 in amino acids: CASSGLAGGPNEQFF. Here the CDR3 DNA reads TGTGCCAGCTCAGGACTAGCGGGGGGTCCTAATGAGCAGTTCTTC.

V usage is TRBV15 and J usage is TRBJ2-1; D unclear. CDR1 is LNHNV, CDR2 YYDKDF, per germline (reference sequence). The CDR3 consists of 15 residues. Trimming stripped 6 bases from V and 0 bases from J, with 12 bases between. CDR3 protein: CATSWPSSSYNEQFF. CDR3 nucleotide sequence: TGTGCCACCAGTTGGCCCTCTAGCTCCTACAATGAGCAGTTCTTC.

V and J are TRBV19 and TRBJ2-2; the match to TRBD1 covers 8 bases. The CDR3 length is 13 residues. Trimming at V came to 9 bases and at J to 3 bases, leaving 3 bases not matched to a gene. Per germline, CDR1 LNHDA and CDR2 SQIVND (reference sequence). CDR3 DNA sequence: TGTGCCAGCGACAGGGGCGACACCGGGGAGCTGTTTTTT. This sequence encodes CASDRGDTGELFF.

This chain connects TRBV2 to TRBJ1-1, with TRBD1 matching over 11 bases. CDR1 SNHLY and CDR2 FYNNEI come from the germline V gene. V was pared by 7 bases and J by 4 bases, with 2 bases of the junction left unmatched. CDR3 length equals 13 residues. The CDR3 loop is CASKGTGGTEAFF. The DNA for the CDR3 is TGTGCCAGCAAAGGGACAGGGGGCACTGAAGCTTTCTTT.

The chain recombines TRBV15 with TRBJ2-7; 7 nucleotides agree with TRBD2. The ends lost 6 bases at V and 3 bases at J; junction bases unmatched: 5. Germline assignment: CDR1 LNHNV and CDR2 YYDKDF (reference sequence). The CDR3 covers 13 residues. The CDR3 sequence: CATSHIAGYEQYF. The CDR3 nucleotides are TGTGCCACCAGTCATATAGCGGGCTACGAGCAGTACTTC.

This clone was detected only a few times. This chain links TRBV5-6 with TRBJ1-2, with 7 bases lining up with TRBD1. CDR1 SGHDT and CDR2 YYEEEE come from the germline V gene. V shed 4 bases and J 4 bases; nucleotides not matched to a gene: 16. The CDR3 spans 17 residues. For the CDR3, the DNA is TGTGCCAGCAGCCCAATAGGACAGGCGCGGGGTGGCTATGGCTACACCTTC. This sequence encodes CASSPIGQARGGYGYTF.

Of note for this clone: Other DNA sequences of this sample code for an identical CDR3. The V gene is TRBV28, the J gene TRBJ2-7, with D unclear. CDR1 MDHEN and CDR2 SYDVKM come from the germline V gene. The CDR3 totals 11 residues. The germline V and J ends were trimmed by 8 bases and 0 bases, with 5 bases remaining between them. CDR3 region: CASSVSYEQYF. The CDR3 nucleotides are TGTGCCAGCTCGGTCTCCTACGAGCAGTACTTC.

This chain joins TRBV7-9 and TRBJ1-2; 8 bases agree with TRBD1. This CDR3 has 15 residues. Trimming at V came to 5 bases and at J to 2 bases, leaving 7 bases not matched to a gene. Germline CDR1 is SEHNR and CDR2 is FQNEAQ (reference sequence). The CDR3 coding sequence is TGTGCCAGCAGCGGAACAGGGGGTTACAACTATGGCTACACCTTC. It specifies CASSGTGGYNYGYTF.

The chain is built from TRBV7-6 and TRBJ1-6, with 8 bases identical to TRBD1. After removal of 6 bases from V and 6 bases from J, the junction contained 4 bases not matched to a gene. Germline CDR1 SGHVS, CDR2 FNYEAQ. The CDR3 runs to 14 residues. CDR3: CASRMDRVNSPLHF. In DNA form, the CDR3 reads TGTGCCAGCAGGATGGACAGGGTTAATTCACCCCTCCACTTT.

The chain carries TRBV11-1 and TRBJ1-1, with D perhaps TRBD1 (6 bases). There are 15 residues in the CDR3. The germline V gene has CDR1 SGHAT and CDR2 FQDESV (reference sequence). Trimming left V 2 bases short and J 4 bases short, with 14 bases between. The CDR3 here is CASSLKGVRATEAFF. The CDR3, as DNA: TGTGCCAGCAGCTTAAAGGGGGTGCGGGCCACTGAAGCTTTCTTT.